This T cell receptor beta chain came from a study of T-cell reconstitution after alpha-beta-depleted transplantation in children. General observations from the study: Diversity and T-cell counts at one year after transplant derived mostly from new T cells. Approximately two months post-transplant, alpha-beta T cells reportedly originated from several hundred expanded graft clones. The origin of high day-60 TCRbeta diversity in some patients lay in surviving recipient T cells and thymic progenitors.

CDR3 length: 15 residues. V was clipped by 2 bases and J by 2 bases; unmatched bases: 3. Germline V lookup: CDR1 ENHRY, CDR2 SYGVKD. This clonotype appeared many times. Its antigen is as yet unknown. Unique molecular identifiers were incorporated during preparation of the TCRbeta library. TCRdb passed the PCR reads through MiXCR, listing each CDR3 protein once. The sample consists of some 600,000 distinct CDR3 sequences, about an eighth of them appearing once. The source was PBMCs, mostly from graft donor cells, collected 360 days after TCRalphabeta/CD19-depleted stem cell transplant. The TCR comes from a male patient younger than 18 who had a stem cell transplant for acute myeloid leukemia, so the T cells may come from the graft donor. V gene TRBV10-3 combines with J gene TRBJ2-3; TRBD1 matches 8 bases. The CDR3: CAISEGQGATDTQYF. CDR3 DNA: TGTGCCATCAGTGAGGGCCAGGGGGCCACAGATACGCAGTATTTT.